This TCR beta chain was observed in a study of beta chain features in type 1 diabetes. Whole-study results and caveats: Within patients, naive, central memory and Treg TCRB repertoires seemed more similar than within healthy donors.

Each of the CD4+ naive, central memory, regulatory and stem cell-like memory populations was sorted via CD45RO/CCR7/CD25/CD127/CD95/CD27. Trimming shortened V by 1 base and J by 5 bases, and 20 bases separated the two germline ends. CDR1 and CDR2 (germline): GTSNPN, SVGIG (reference sequence). The CDR3 is 16 residues long. Every bit of the isolated RNA underwent reverse transcription, so sequencing read expressed TCRB transcripts. It was found that naive, central memory and regulatory T cell samples averaged around 3.6 million reads. The data were produced by immunoSEQ multiplex PCR, yet TCRdb's version contains in-frame clones alone and is incomplete. The data hold 240,000 or so clones, with roughly 70% observed a single time. In the case of this clone: No antigen is known for it.

This TCR derives from a man aged 30 to 39 in good health. The chain joins TRBV30 to TRBJ1-1, with D unresolved. What was sequenced was naive CD4+ T cells from blood. The CDR3 DNA sequence: TGTGCCTGGAGTGCCCCTCGGACCAGGTCTGAAACTGAAGCTTTCTTT. This translates into CAWSAPRTRSETEAFF.